One sample yielded the 29 T cell receptor beta chains listed below, sequenced in a study of blood T cell repertoires in COVID-19. Generated by immunoSEQ multiplex PCR, the TCRdb table keeps only in-frame clones and is missing some. The data hold more than 150,000 clones, with 75% to 85% observed a single time. Material: peripheral blood. These receptors all stem from a woman aged 80 or older with COVID-19, enrolled during active disease.

In its sample, this clone was seen once. CDR3 bases: TGCGCCAGCAGACCGACGACAGGGGGAGCAGATACGCAGTATTTT. It codes for CASRPTTGGADTQYF. The chain couples TRBV4-1 to TRBJ2-3; 9 positions agree with TRBD1. The germline CDR1 and CDR2 sequences are MGHRA and YSYEKL. The CDR3 loop spans 15 amino acids. The junction had 8 bases not matched to a gene; V was cut back by 6 bases and J by 4 bases.

The V gene is TRBV3-1 (or the pseudogene TRBV3-2), the J gene TRBJ2-3, with D perhaps TRBD2 (7 bases). Germline V gene lookup returns CDR1 LGHDT and CDR2 YNNKEL (reference sequence). Trimming took off 2 bases at V and 6 bases at J, with 12 bases between the two ends. The CDR3 loop spans 14 amino acids. The CDR3 DNA reads as TGTGCCAGCAGCCAACGGGGGGCAAGGGATACGCAGTATTTT. Translation: CASSQRGARDTQYF.

V and J are TRBV5-6 and TRBJ2-7; weak D call: TRBD2 (6 bases). Trimming took off 3 bases at V and 5 bases at J, with 9 bases between the two ends. Germline V gene lookup returns CDR1 SGHDT and CDR2 YYEEEE. There are 12 residues in the CDR3. Written as DNA, the CDR3 is TGTGCCAGCAGCTCCGGGAGTAACGAGCAGTACTTC. It yields the protein CASSSGSNEQYF. The full variable domain, completed using reference TRBV5-6 and TRBJ2-7, is DAGVTQSPTHLIKTRGQQVTLRCSPKSGHDTVSWYQQALGQGPQFIFQYYEEEERQRGNFPDRFSGHQFPNYSSELNVNALLLGDSALYLCASSSGSNEQYFGPGTRLTVT.

The sample holds a few counts of this clone. The chain employs TRBV14 and TRBJ2-1; no firm D call. The CDR3 is 16 amino acids. CDR1 SGHDN and CDR2 FVKESK come from the germline V gene. Between the trimmed V and J ends, which lost 2 bases and 4 bases, there was a span of 15 bases. CDR3 region: CASSQFWKSGYNEQFF. The CDR3 bases are TGTGCCAGCAGCCAATTTTGGAAATCGGGTTACAATGAGCAGTTCTTC.

The CDR3 is CASIGGGETQYF. The DNA for the CDR3 is TGCGCCAGCATTGGCGGGGGGGAGACCCAGTACTTC. The chain uses TRBV5-1 and TRBJ2-5, with TRBD2 identical over 8 bases. CDR3 length: 12 residues. V dropped 6 bases and J dropped 5; count of bases not matched to a gene: 3. CDR1 and CDR2 from the germline V gene are SGHRS and YFSETQ.

The chain employs TRBV6-5 and TRBJ1-2; 7 bases fit TRBD1. V lost 6 bases, J lost 7 bases, and 8 bases stayed unmatched. This CDR3 has 13 amino acids. The germline gives CDR1 MNHEY, CDR2 SVGAGI. The CDR3 loop is CASRLTGLSGYTF. CDR3 coding DNA: TGTGCCAGCAGATTGACAGGGTTGAGTGGCTACACCTTC.

The chain has TRBV7-2 and TRBJ2-1; 10 bases agree with TRBD2. This CDR3 comprises 15 residues. V lost 7 bases to trimming and J lost 5 bases; unmatched junction nucleotides: 8. Germline loops: CDR1 SGHTA, CDR2 FQGNSA. DNA of the CDR3: TGTGCCAGCACTTGGGGGCTAGCGGGAGACAATGAGCAGTTCTTC. Its protein is CASTWGLAGDNEQFF.

This chain joins TRBV5-1 and TRBJ2-5; the D is unclear. This CDR3 is 13 amino acids long. V was cut by 0 bases and J by 3 bases, with 6 bases left in between. Germline lookup yields CDR1 SGHRS and CDR2 YFSETQ. The CDR3 DNA reads as TGCGCCAGCAGCTTGGCCCAAAAAGAGACCCAGTACTTC. Translated: CASSLAQKETQYF.

The chain joins TRBV7-6 to TRBJ2-7; a possible D gene is TRBD2 (6 bases). V lost 5 bases and J lost 0, with 14 bases in between. The CDR3 sequence is 15 residues long. The germline gives CDR1 SGHVS, CDR2 FNYEAQ. The DNA for the CDR3 is TGTGCCAGCAGCCCCATGAGGAGGGGCTCCTACGAGCAGTACTTC. It yields the protein CASSPMRRGSYEQYF.

J is TRBJ2-5 and V is TRBV6-5, with 10 bases identical to TRBD1. V lost 2 bases, J lost 5 bases, and 8 bases stayed unmatched. CDR1 MNHEY and CDR2 SVGAGI come from the germline V gene. CDR3 length: 16 amino acids. The CDR3 reads CASSYRLGQGMETQYF. The CDR3 coding sequence is TGTGCCAGCAGTTACCGACTGGGACAGGGGATGGAGACCCAGTACTTC.

This clone has only a few counts. The gene calls are TRBV5-5 and TRBJ1-2, with D maybe TRBD1 (6 bases). Looked up from germline, CDR1 is SGHKS and CDR2 is YYEKEE (reference sequence). V was trimmed by 2 bases and J by 6 bases, leaving 26 bases between them. The CDR3 runs 18 residues. This chain's CDR3 is CASSLGPGTFGYSDGYTF. The CDR3 nucleotides read TGTGCCAGCAGCTTAGGTCCGGGGACATTTGGATATAGTGATGGCTACACCTTC.

The chain has TRBV6-5 and TRBJ2-4; 8 bases align to TRBD1. The V segment lost 6 bases and the J segment 9 bases; nucleotides outside the gene matches: 10. The CDR3 has 14 amino acids. CDR1 MNHEY and CDR2 SVGAGI come from the germline V gene. The CDR3 DNA sequence: TGTGCCAGCAGCGCTAGGGACAGGTTAACCATTCAGTACTTC. Translated, it gives CASSARDRLTIQYF.

The table lists this clone with a count of one. CDR3 protein: CASSQTSGRATYNEQFF. Written as DNA, the CDR3 is TGCGCCAGCAGCCAGACTAGCGGGAGGGCTACCTACAATGAGCAGTTCTTC. The V gene is TRBV4-1, the J gene TRBJ2-1; 14 nucleotides line up with TRBD2. The CDR3 runs 17 residues. The trim removed 3 bases at V and 2 bases at J, leaving 3 bases unmatched. Germline loops: CDR1 MGHRA, CDR2 YSYEKL.

This clone was seen once. This chain connects TRBV5-1 to TRBJ2-5; D not resolved. This CDR3 comprises 14 residues. In germline, CDR1 is SGHRS, CDR2 YFSETQ. V was trimmed by 0 bases and J by 1 base, leaving 7 bases between them. The CDR3 DNA reads as TGCGCCAGCAGCTTGGCCGGGTTCCAAGAGACCCAGTACTTC. Its protein is CASSLAGFQETQYF.

This clone was seen once. The V and J genes are TRBV29-1 and TRBJ2-2; no clear D gene. The V gene lost 3 bases and the J gene lost 5 bases, with 13 bases spanning the gap. CDR1 is SQVTM, CDR2 ANQGSEA, per germline. The CDR3 has 14 residues. CDR3 in amino acids: CSVDSNSGTGELFF. In nucleotides, the CDR3 is TGCAGCGTTGATAGTAACAGTGGTACCGGGGAGCTGTTTTTT.

The rearrangement uses TRBV5-5 and TRBJ2-6, with D perhaps TRBD1 (5 bases). The germline V gene has CDR1 SGHKS and CDR2 YYEKEE (reference sequence). CDR3 length: 17 amino acids. The germline V and J ends were trimmed by 0 bases and 0 bases, with 10 bases remaining between them. The CDR3: CASSLAPRVSGANVLTF. The CDR3 DNA sequence: TGTGCCAGCAGCTTGGCTCCCAGGGTCTCTGGGGCCAACGTCCTGACTTTC.

The chain couples TRBV6-5 to TRBJ1-2, with 7 positions matching TRBD1. The germline V gene has CDR1 MNHEY and CDR2 SVGAGI. The CDR3 consists of 11 residues. Trimming at V came to 6 bases and at J to 8 bases, leaving 3 bases not matched to a gene. CDR3: CASSQGGGYTF. Written as DNA, the CDR3 is TGTGCCAGCAGCCAGGGGGGCGGCTACACCTTC.

The chain is built from TRBV2 and TRBJ2-2; TRBD1 matches at 8 bases. The CDR3 loop spans 13 amino acids. The junction had 7 bases not matched to a gene; V was cut back by 11 bases and J by 5 bases. Germline-derived CDR1 and CDR2 are SNHLY and FYNNEI. CDR3 in amino acids: CAGQGQETGELFF. The CDR3 nucleotides read TGTGCCGGACAGGGACAGGAGACCGGGGAGCTGTTTTTT.

The rearrangement joins TRBV30 to TRBJ1-4; D gene ambiguous. CDR1 GTSNPN and CDR2 SVGIG come from the germline V gene (reference sequence). V lost 0 bases, J lost 7 bases, and 9 bases lay in between. CDR3 length: 13 residues. CDR3 nucleotides: TGTGCCTGGAGTGTCAGGTTCGGTGAAAAACTGTTTTTT. As protein: CAWSVRFGEKLFF.

This clone was detected a few times. The chain employs TRBV7-2 and TRBJ2-1, with TRBD2 matching 10 bases. CDR1 is SGHTA and CDR2 is FQGNSA in the germline V gene. The CDR3 length is 15 residues. Trimming at V came to 5 bases and at J to 9 bases, leaving 10 bases not matched to a gene. The DNA for the CDR3 is TGTGCCAGCAGCCCCAGCGGGGGGGCATGGGGTGAGCAGTTCTTC. As protein: CASSPSGGAWGEQFF.

This chain links TRBV6-1 with TRBJ1-1; possibly TRBD1 for D (5 bases). Germline-derived CDR1 and CDR2 are MNHNS and SASEGT. The V end was cut by 2 bases, the J end by 3 bases, with 10 bases between. The CDR3 totals 14 residues. This CDR3 is CASSERQGYTEAFF. The CDR3 DNA sequence: TGTGCCAGCAGTGAAAGGCAGGGATACACTGAAGCTTTCTTT.

This chain uses TRBV14 with TRBJ2-6; D call uncertain. CDR1 is SGHDN, CDR2 FVKESK, per germline. V lost 0 bases and J lost 0, with 3 bases in between. The CDR3 extends over 15 amino acids. This CDR3 is CASSQDLSGANVLTF. The CDR3, as DNA: TGTGCCAGCAGCCAAGATCTCTCTGGGGCCAACGTCCTGACTTTC.

V and J are TRBV11-2 and TRBJ1-6, with unresolved D. V gave up 2 bases and J gave up 3 bases, with 8 bases separating them. This CDR3 spans 15 amino acids. From germline, CDR1 is SGHAT and CDR2 FQNNGV. CDR3 nucleotides: TGTGCCAGCAGCTTACATCGGGGCTATAATTCACCCCTCCACTTT. This sequence encodes CASSLHRGYNSPLHF.

The chain joins TRBV6-6 to TRBJ2-5, with D possibly TRBD1 on 6 matching bases. The germline V and J ends were trimmed by 5 bases and 7 bases, with 14 bases remaining between them. This CDR3 spans 13 amino acids. Germline CDR1 reads MNHNY; CDR2 reads SVGAGI (reference sequence). This CDR3 reads CASSPGTKGTQYF. DNA for the CDR3: TGTGCCAGCAGTCCCGGGACAAAGGGGACCCAGTACTTC.

This chain joins TRBV28 and TRBJ2-3, with D possibly TRBD2 on 6 matching bases. There are 15 residues in the CDR3. The V gene lost 3 bases and the J gene lost 9 bases, with 19 bases spanning the gap. Per the germline V gene, CDR1 is MDHEN and CDR2 is SYDVKM. The CDR3 region is CASSFLGFGGITQYF. The CDR3 coding sequence is TGTGCCAGCAGTTTTTTGGGTTTTGGGGGGATCACGCAGTATTTT.

The chain employs TRBV2 and TRBJ2-1; 10 nucleotides agree with TRBD2. This CDR3 is 13 amino acids long. Germline CDR1 SNHLY, CDR2 FYNNEI. Germline trimming cut 9 bases from V and 9 bases from J; bases unmatched to any gene: 8. Here the CDR3 DNA reads TGTGCCAGTTCTAGCGGGAGACAGGGTGAGCAGTTCTTC. This codes for CASSSGRQGEQFF.

The chain has TRBV29-1 and TRBJ1-1; 8 bases map to TRBD1. Germline V gene lookup returns CDR1 SQVTM and CDR2 ANQGSEA. The CDR3 is 15 amino acids. V dropped 4 bases and J dropped 1; count of bases not matched to a gene: 8. This CDR3 reads CSVGRTGSQNTEAFF. DNA for the CDR3: TGCAGCGTTGGCCGGACAGGGAGTCAGAACACTGAAGCTTTCTTT.

The genes are TRBV5-4 and TRBJ2-5; D remains unclear. The CDR3 sequence is 14 residues long. The V gene lost 0 bases and the J gene lost 1 base, with 7 bases spanning the gap. The V gene's germline CDR1 is SGHNT and CDR2 YYREEE (reference sequence). The CDR3 here is CASSLGTSQETQYF. CDR3 bases: TGTGCCAGCAGCTTGGGCACTTCCCAAGAGACCCAGTACTTC.

This clone was observed a single time. V gene TRBV11-2 combines with J gene TRBJ1-5, with D maybe TRBD1 (6 bases). The V gene lost 4 bases and the J gene lost 0 bases, with 10 bases spanning the gap. Germline V gene data show CDR1 as SGHAT and CDR2 as FQNNGV. The CDR3 extends over 15 amino acids. The CDR3 DNA follows: TGTGCCAGCAGCTCGACAGGTTTTAGCAATCAGCCCCAGCATTTT. Protein product: CASSSTGFSNQPQHF.